This T cell receptor (beta chain) comes out of a study of identical twins. Study-level results: It was possible that invariant MAIT and iNKT cells partly confounded the zero-insertion analyses. Some out-of-frame alpha sequences were shared by twins, and these showed excess low generation probability.

TCRdb re-called the 5' RACE reads through MiXCR, storing one row per CDR3 protein. Of a few hundred thousand distinct CDR3 sequences listed, 9% to 10% are singletons. The CDR3 covers 16 residues. With V trimmed by 0 bases and J by 5 bases, 4 bases remained unmatched. In germline, CDR1 is MNHEY, CDR2 SMNVEV (reference sequence). Note on this clonotype: The antigen is undetermined.

Separately, the same data were catalogued under a study of yellow fever vaccine responses in identical twins. That study reports: Twin vaccine T cell responses reportedly seemed partly convergent, partly personalized.

Sequenced input: PBMCs. The rearrangement links TRBV27 to TRBJ2-3, with 11 bases identical to TRBD2. The TCR originated in a woman aged 18-29 years in good health. The CDR3 region is CASSLSSGGAIDTQYF. In nucleotides, the CDR3 is TGTGCCAGCAGTTTATCTAGCGGGGGGGCCATAGATACGCAGTATTTT.